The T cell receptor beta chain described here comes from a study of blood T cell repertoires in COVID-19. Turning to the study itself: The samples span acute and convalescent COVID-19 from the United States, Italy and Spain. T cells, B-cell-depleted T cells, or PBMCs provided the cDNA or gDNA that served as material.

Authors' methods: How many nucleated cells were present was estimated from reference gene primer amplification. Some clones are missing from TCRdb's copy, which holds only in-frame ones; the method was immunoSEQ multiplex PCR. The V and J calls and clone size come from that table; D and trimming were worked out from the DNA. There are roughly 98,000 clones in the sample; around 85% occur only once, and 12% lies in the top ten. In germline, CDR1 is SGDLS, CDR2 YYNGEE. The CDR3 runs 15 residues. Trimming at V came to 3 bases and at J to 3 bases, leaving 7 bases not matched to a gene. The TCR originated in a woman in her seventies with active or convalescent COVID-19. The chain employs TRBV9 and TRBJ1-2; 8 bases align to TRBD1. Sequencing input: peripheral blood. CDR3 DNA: TGTGCCAGCAGCGCCACAGGGGGAATTGACTATGGCTACACCTTC. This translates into CASSATGGIDYGYTF.